Below are 4 T cell receptor beta chains sequenced from a single sample in a study of blood T cell repertoires in COVID-19. The data were produced by immunoSEQ multiplex PCR, yet TCRdb's version contains in-frame clones alone and is incomplete. This sample carries roughly 200,000 clones, around 90% of them seen once, and the ten largest clones take approximately 12%. Sequencing was done on a sample of peripheral blood. The receptors originated from a woman aged 18-30 years who had recovered from COVID-19.

The V and J genes are TRBV4-1 and TRBJ1-6, with D possibly being TRBD1 (6 bases). The germline V gene encodes CDR1 MGHRA and CDR2 YSYEKL. The CDR3 runs 15 residues. Trimming took 4 bases from V and 6 from J, leaving 13 bases between them. Written as DNA, the CDR3 is TGCGCCAGCAGCCGGCCCGGACAGACTAATTCACCCCTCCACTTT. Protein product: CASSRPGQTNSPLHF.

This clone occurred once. CDR3 loop: CASSTYIGGEQYF. DNA for the CDR3: TGTGCCAGCAGCACCTACATCGGAGGCGAGCAGTACTTC. The chain employs TRBV7-2 and TRBJ2-7, with D perhaps TRBD2 (5 bases). Trimming removed 5 bases from V and 6 bases from J, with 14 bases in between. The CDR3 is 13 amino acids. Per the germline V gene, CDR1 is SGHTA and CDR2 is FQGNSA.

This clone has more than one count but fewer than ten. The chain carries TRBV28 and TRBJ1-2; 10 nucleotides agree with TRBD1. The CDR3 is 12 residues long. With V trimmed by 5 bases and J by 13 bases, 7 bases remained unmatched. The V gene's germline CDR1 is MDHEN and CDR2 SYDVKM. The CDR3 DNA reads as TGTGCCAGCAGTCCTGGGACAGGGGAGGGCACCTTC. Translated: CASSPGTGEGTF.

A note on this clone: In the same sample, other DNA sequences code for this CDR3. This chain joins TRBV30 and TRBJ2-7; D remains unclear. The V gene lost 3 bases and the J gene lost 4 bases, with 7 bases spanning the gap. The CDR3 is made up of 11 amino acids. CDR1 is GTSNPN, CDR2 SVGIG, per germline (reference sequence). The CDR3 is CAWSVRYEQYF. DNA of the CDR3: TGTGCCTGGAGCGTCAGATACGAGCAGTACTTC.